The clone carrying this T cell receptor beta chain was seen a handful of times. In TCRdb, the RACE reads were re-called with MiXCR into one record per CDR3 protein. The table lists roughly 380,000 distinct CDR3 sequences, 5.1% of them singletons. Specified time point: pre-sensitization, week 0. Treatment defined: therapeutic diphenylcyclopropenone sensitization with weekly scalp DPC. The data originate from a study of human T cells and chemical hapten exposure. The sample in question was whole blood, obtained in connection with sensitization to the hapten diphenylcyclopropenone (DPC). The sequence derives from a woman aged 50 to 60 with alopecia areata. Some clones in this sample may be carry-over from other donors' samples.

CDR3 sequence (DNA): TGCGCCAGCAGCTTGGAGGGGAAGCGAGAAAAACTGTTTTTT. Translating it yields CASSLEGKREKLFF. V and J are TRBV5-1 and TRBJ1-4, with D perhaps matching TRBD1 (5 bases). Germline-derived CDR1 and CDR2 are SGHRS and YFSETQ. Trimming cost V 0 bases and J 8 bases, with 11 bases left between them. This CDR3 has 14 amino acids.